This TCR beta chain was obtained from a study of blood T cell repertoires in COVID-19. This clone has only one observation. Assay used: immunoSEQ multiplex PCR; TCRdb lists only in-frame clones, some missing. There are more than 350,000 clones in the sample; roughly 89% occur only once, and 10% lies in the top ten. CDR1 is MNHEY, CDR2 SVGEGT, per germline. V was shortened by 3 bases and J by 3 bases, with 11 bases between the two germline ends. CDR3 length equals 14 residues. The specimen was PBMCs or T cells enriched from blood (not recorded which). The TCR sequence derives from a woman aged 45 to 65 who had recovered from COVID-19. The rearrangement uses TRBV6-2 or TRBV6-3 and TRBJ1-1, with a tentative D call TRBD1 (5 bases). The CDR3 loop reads CASSYQGRYTEAFF. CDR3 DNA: TGTGCCAGCAGTTATCAGGGCAGATACACTGAAGCTTTCTTT.